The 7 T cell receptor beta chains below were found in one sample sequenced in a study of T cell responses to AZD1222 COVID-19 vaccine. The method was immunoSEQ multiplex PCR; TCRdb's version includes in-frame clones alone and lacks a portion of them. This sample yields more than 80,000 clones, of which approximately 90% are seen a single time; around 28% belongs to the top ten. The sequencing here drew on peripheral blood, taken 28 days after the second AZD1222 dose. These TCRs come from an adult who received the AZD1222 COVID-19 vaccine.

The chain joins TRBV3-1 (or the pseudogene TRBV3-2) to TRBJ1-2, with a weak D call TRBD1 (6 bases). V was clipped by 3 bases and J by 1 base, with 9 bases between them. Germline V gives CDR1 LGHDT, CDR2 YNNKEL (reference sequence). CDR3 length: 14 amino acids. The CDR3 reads CASSQQGHNYGYTF. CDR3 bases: TGTGCCAGCAGCCAGCAGGGACATAACTATGGCTACACCTTC.

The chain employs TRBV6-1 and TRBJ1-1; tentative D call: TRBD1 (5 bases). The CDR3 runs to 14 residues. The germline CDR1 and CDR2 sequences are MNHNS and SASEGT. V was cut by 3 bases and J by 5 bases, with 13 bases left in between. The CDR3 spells CASSDQGPGTEAFF. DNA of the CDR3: TGTGCCAGCAGTGATCAGGGTCCAGGGACTGAAGCTTTCTTT.

CDR3: CATRQALFQPQHF. CDR3 nucleotides: TGTGCCACCAGACAGGCCCTCTTCCAGCCCCAGCATTTT. V usage is TRBV24-1 and J usage is TRBJ1-5; tentatively, D is TRBD1 (5 bases). Between the trimmed V and J ends, which lost 7 bases and 7 bases, there was a span of 13 bases. Germline V CDR1 and CDR2: KGHDR, SFDVKD. This CDR3 comprises 13 residues.

The DNA for the CDR3 is TGTGCCAGCAGTTTTAGCACATGGCAGGGGGCTGCCGGGGACTATGGCTACACCTTC. Encoded protein: CASSFSTWQGAAGDYGYTF. The chain carries TRBV27 and TRBJ1-2; 8 nucleotides match TRBD1. The CDR3 totals 19 residues. V was pared by 3 bases and J by 3 bases, with 18 bases of the junction left unmatched. Germline assignment: CDR1 MNHEY and CDR2 SMNVEV (reference sequence).

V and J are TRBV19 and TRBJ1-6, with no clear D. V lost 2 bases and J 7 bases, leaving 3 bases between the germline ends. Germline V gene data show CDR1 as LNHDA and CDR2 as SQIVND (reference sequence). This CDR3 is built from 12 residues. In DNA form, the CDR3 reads TGTGCCAGTAGTATACCAAATTCACCCCTCCACTTT. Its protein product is CASSIPNSPLHF.

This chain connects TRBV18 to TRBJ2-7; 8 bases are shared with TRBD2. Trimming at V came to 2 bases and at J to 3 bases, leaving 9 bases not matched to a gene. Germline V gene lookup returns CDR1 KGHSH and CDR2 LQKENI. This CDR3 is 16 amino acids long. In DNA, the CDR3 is TGTGCCAGCTCACCAGCGGGGGGTACCATGATCTACGAGCAGTACTTC. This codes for CASSPAGGTMIYEQYF.

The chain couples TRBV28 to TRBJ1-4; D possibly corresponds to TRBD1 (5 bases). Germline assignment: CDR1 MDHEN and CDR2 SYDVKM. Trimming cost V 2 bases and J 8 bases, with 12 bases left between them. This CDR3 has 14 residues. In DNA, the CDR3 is TGTGCCAGCAGTTTAGGAGGGGAGTGGGAAAAACTGTTTTTT. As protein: CASSLGGEWEKLFF.